Listed here are 4 T cell receptor beta chains from one sample, sequenced in a study of blood T cell repertoires in COVID-19. Clones were read by immunoSEQ multiplex PCR, and TCRdb kept only the in-frame ones, dropping some. The sample shows more than 120,000 clones, nearly 85% of them seen only once. Sequencing used PBMCs or T cells enriched from blood (not recorded which). These receptors were obtained from a man aged 45 to 65 in a cohort exposed to, infected with or recovered from COVID-19 (not recorded which).

The chain joins TRBV5-1 to TRBJ2-7; TRBD2 is a possible D gene (7 bases). The V end was cut by 0 bases, the J end by 4 bases, with 14 bases between. The CDR3 length is 15 residues. Germline-derived CDR1 and CDR2 are SGHRS and YFSETQ. In DNA form, the CDR3 reads TGCGCCAGCAGCTTGGAGCGGGGAGGGGGGTACGAGCAGTACTTC. Protein: CASSLERGGGYEQYF.

V usage is TRBV24-1 and J usage is TRBJ2-1, with D possibly matching TRBD2 (5 bases). V gave up 12 bases and J gave up 4 bases, with 15 bases separating them. This CDR3 is built from 13 residues. Germline values: CDR1 KGHDR, CDR2 SFDVKD. The CDR3 nucleotides read TGTGCCCCAACCGGGGTGTGTTACAATGAGCAGTTCTTC. Translation gives CAPTGVCYNEQFF.

J is TRBJ2-1 and V is TRBV5-1; possibly TRBD2 for D (7 bases). This CDR3 region has 16 residues. Deletions cut 4 bases from V and 3 bases from J, with 17 bases between. CDR1 SGHRS and CDR2 YFSETQ come from the germline V gene. The CDR3 DNA reads TGCGCCAGCAGCCGCGGGGGCGGGGAAGTCTACAATGAGCAGTTCTTC. Protein: CASSRGGGEVYNEQFF.

V is TRBV9 and J is TRBJ1-3, with a tentative D call TRBD1 (5 bases). The CDR3 extends over 15 amino acids. V gave up 4 bases and J gave up 0 bases, with 11 bases separating them. Germline V gene sequence: CDR1 SGDLS, CDR2 YYNGEE. The CDR3 bases are TGTGCCAGCAGCCCACAGGAATACTCTGGAAACACCATATATTTT. It is translated as CASSPQEYSGNTIYF.